The 29 T cell receptor beta chains listed next were all sequenced from one sample in a study of cytomegalovirus exposure and HLA in healthy donors. The primer mix had 60 Vbeta and 13 Jbeta primers. The repertoire was sequenced with immunoSEQ multiplex PCR; TCRdb's copy has only in-frame clones and lacks some. There are approximately 140,000 clones in the sample; around 80% occur only once, and less than 2% lies in the top ten. Source material: PBMCs. The receptors were sampled from a woman between 40 and 55 years old in good health and CMV-seronegative.

The chain is built from TRBV7-2 and TRBJ1-1, with unresolved D. This CDR3 has 16 residues. V shed 2 bases and J shed 1 base, with 14 bases lying between them. Per the germline V gene, CDR1 is SGHTA and CDR2 is FQGNSA. Here the CDR3 DNA reads TGTGCCAGCAGCTTAACCGTAATCCTGAGGAACACTGAAGCTTTCTTT. Its translation is CASSLTVILRNTEAFF.

The chain links TRBV4-1 to TRBJ1-1, with 8 nucleotides matching TRBD1. The CDR3 consists of 14 residues. V shed 3 bases, J shed 6 bases, and the junction held 6 bases outside the gene matches. Germline assignment: CDR1 MGHRA and CDR2 YSYEKL. This CDR3 is CASSHVTGDAEAFF. As DNA, the CDR3 is TGCGCCAGCAGCCACGTGACAGGGGACGCTGAAGCTTTCTTT.

This clone was seen a handful of times. CDR3 bases: TGTGCCAGCAGGCGACTAGCGGGAGGTTACGAGCAGTACTTC. Translation: CASRRLAGGYEQYF. The gene calls are TRBV6-6 and TRBJ2-7; 13 bases map to TRBD2. The germline V gene has CDR1 MNHNY and CDR2 SVGAGI (reference sequence). V lost 6 bases, J lost 4 bases, and 3 bases stayed unmatched. CDR3 size: 14 residues.

This chain connects TRBV28 to TRBJ1-2; D is unresolved. The germline V gene has CDR1 MDHEN and CDR2 SYDVKM. The V and J ends lost 2 bases and 2 bases respectively, with 15 bases between them. The CDR3 is made up of 16 amino acids. Written as DNA, the CDR3 is TGTGCCAGCAGTTTAGACCTGGTTATGGGCAACTATGGCTACACCTTC. Translating it yields CASSLDLVMGNYGYTF.

This chain joins TRBV7-9 and TRBJ1-4; D may be TRBD1 (5 bases). CDR3 size: 14 residues. Deletions cut 1 base from V and 4 bases from J, with 7 bases between. From germline, CDR1 is SEHNR and CDR2 FQNEAQ (reference sequence). The CDR3 bases are TGTGCCAGCAGCTTAGGGGGGGGTAATGAAAAACTGTTTTTT. Amino acids: CASSLGGGNEKLFF.

The chain links TRBV7-9 to TRBJ1-1; TRBD1 is a possible D gene (5 bases). The CDR3 spans 18 residues. CDR1 and CDR2 (germline): SEHNR, FQNEAQ (reference sequence). Trimming stripped 1 base from V and 3 bases from J, with 21 bases between. DNA for the CDR3: TGTGCCAGCAGCTTAGGTAGGGGAGGAACCCCAAGGGACACTGAAGCTTTCTTT. Translated, it gives CASSLGRGGTPRDTEAFF. Variable domain in full (rest from reference TRBV7-9 and TRBJ1-1): DTGVSQNPRHKITKRGQNVTFRCDPISEHNRLYWYRQTLGQGPEFLTYFQNEAQLEKSRLLSDRFSAERPKGSFSTLEIQRTEQGDSAMYLCASSLGRGGTPRDTEAFFGQGTRLTVV.

The V and J genes are TRBV28 and TRBJ2-7; D is unclear. In germline, CDR1 is MDHEN, CDR2 SYDVKM. The CDR3 has 13 residues. The V end was cut by 2 bases, the J end by 2 bases, with 7 bases between. CDR3 sequence (DNA): TGTGCCAGCAGTTTAAGCAGCGCCTACGAGCAGTACTTC. This encodes CASSLSSAYEQYF.

Details on this clone: The junction departs from the called germline gene at one end, perhaps through a read error. The chain combines TRBV10-3 with TRBJ1-1; TRBD1 is a possible D gene (6 bases). The germline gives CDR1 ENHRY, CDR2 SYGVKD. This CDR3 is built from 14 residues. This chain's CDR3 is CAIRNTGPNTKAFF. The DNA for the CDR3 is TGTGCCATCAGAAACACAGGGCCAAACACTAAAGCTTTCTTT.

This chain joins TRBV29-1 and TRBJ1-1, with no clear D. The length of the CDR3 is 13 residues. Between the trimmed V and J ends, which lost 5 bases and 4 bases, there was a span of 14 bases. CDR1 SQVTM and CDR2 ANQGSEA come from the germline V gene. CDR3 in amino acids: CSVSGLGGTEAFF. The CDR3 DNA sequence: TGCAGCGTTTCCGGCCTGGGAGGCACTGAAGCTTTCTTT.

The chain uses TRBV28 and TRBJ1-1, with TRBD1 identical over 8 bases. The CDR3 extends over 16 amino acids. With 6 bases clipped from V and 1 base from J, the junction kept 10 bases outside the gene matches. Germline V gene sequence: CDR1 MDHEN, CDR2 SYDVKM. CDR3 residues: CASSRTHGQGNTEAFF. The CDR3 DNA follows: TGTGCCAGCAGCCGAACGCATGGACAGGGGAACACTGAAGCTTTCTTT.

The chain recombines TRBV6-4 with TRBJ2-7; D may be TRBD1 (6 bases). V was pared by 0 bases and J by 1 base, with 10 bases between. Per germline, CDR1 MRHNA and CDR2 SNTAGT. The CDR3 consists of 15 residues. CDR3 amino acids: CASSDSAGESYEQYF. CDR3 sequence (DNA): TGTGCCAGCAGTGACTCGGCAGGGGAATCCTACGAGCAGTACTTC.

This clone appeared a few times. The V call is TRBV11-3, the J call TRBJ2-3; 9 nucleotides agree with TRBD2. V lost 3 bases to trimming and J lost 2 bases; unmatched junction nucleotides: 9. Germline CDR1 and CDR2: SGHNT and YENEEA. The CDR3 sequence is 17 residues long. CDR3 sequence reads: CASSLSVAGAHTDTQYF. The DNA of the CDR3 is TGTGCCAGCAGCTTGAGTGTAGCGGGGGCTCACACAGATACGCAGTATTTT.

This clone was seen only once. The chain joins TRBV13 to TRBJ2-1; TRBD2 aligns across 14 bases. The germline gives CDR1 PRHDT, CDR2 FYEKMQ (reference sequence). The length of the CDR3 is 17 residues. V was clipped by 2 bases and J by 15 bases; unmatched bases: 15. The CDR3 is CASSLSSRTSGGRRWFF. CDR3 sequence (DNA): TGTGCCAGCAGCTTATCGTCTAGGACTAGCGGGGGGAGGAGGTGGTTCTTC.

This clone was seen a handful of times. The chain employs TRBV9 and TRBJ1-3, with no clear D. The germline gives CDR1 SGDLS, CDR2 YYNGEE. The CDR3 extends over 17 amino acids. Between the trimmed V and J ends, which lost 0 bases and 0 bases, there was a span of 13 bases. CDR3 region: CASSVAPAGSSGNTIYF. CDR3 sequence (DNA): TGTGCCAGCAGCGTAGCCCCAGCGGGGAGCTCTGGAAACACCATATATTTT. Looking up the rest from reference TRBV9 and TRBJ1-3 gives the full variable domain: DSGVTQTPKHLITATGQRVTLRCSPRSGDLSVYWYQQSLDQGLQFLIQYYNGEERAKGNILERFSAQQFPDLHSELNLSSLELGDSALYFCASSVAPAGSSGNTIYFGEGSWLTVV.

The sample holds a few counts of this clone. Other DNA sequences in the same sample also yield this CDR3. The J gene is TRBJ2-3, the V gene TRBV5-1; 11 bases align to TRBD2. Unmatched junction bases numbered 3, after V lost 4 bases and J lost 5 bases. The CDR3 consists of 14 residues. Germline lookup yields CDR1 SGHRS and CDR2 YFSETQ. The CDR3 reads CASSLGTSGDTQYF. The CDR3 nucleotides read TGCGCCAGCAGCCTCGGGACTAGCGGAGATACGCAGTATTTT.

V usage is TRBV5-1 and J usage is TRBJ2-7; 9 nucleotides align to TRBD1. The CDR3 runs to 13 residues. Germline trimming cut 4 bases from V and 3 bases from J; bases unmatched to any gene: 2. Germline V gene data show CDR1 as SGHRS and CDR2 as YFSETQ. The CDR3 bases are TGCGCCAGCAGCCGGGACAGGGACTACGAGCAGTACTTC. This codes for CASSRDRDYEQYF.

The V and J genes are TRBV19 and TRBJ2-4, with 7 bases that match TRBD1. V gave up 5 bases and J gave up 12 bases; unmatched junction bases: 13. Per the germline V gene, CDR1 is LNHDA and CDR2 is SQIVND (reference sequence). The CDR3 covers 14 residues. CDR3 sequence (DNA): TGTGCCAGTAGTCCCGGGAAGGGGGCGTACAGTCAGTACTTC. Translation: CASSPGKGAYSQYF.

The V and J genes are TRBV6-1 and TRBJ2-7, with a possible D match to TRBD2 (5 bases). Germline values: CDR1 MNHNS, CDR2 SASEGT. V lost 8 bases, J lost 3 bases, and 14 bases lay in between. This CDR3 spans 13 amino acids. The CDR3 DNA follows: TGTGCCAGCGCGGCTATTCGGGGCTACGAGCAGTACTTC. Residues: CASAAIRGYEQYF.

V usage is TRBV7-3 and J usage is TRBJ2-1, with D possibly being TRBD2 (5 bases). The V gene's germline CDR1 is SGHTA and CDR2 FQGTGA. V was cut by 4 bases and J by 6 bases, with 10 bases left in between. The CDR3 is 13 residues long. CDR3: CASSSRTSNEQFF. CDR3 DNA sequence: TGTGCCAGCAGCTCCCGTACTAGCAATGAGCAGTTCTTC.

The chain uses TRBV9 and TRBJ2-1; 8 nucleotides line up with TRBD2. J was trimmed by 5 bases and V by 3 bases; bases with no gene match: 7. The CDR3 is 15 amino acids. Per germline, CDR1 SGDLS and CDR2 YYNGEE. The CDR3 DNA follows: TGTGCCAGCAGCGAGAGCGGGGGCCCTAACAATGAGCAGTTCTTC. Protein: CASSESGGPNNEQFF.

V usage is TRBV10-2 and J usage is TRBJ2-5; tentative D call: TRBD2 (5 bases). CDR1 is WSHSY, CDR2 SAAADI, per germline. CDR3 length equals 14 residues. The V gene lost 7 bases and the J gene lost 0 bases, with 12 bases spanning the gap. The CDR3 region is CASTPRVNQETQYF. DNA of the CDR3: TGCGCCAGCACCCCGAGGGTAAACCAAGAGACCCAGTACTTC.

This rearrangement joins TRBV6-1 to TRBJ2-7, with TRBD1 identical over 8 bases. The CDR3 runs 14 residues. Germline assignment: CDR1 MNHNS and CDR2 SASEGT. The J segment lost 6 bases and the V segment lost 6 bases, leaving 10 bases of the junction unmatched. CDR3 in DNA: TGTGCCAGCAGCCCGGACAGGGAGCCCTCCGAGCAGTACTTC. Amino acids: CASSPDREPSEQYF.

The CDR3 spells CATSSEQGPNYGYTF. CDR3 bases: TGTGCCACCAGCAGCGAACAGGGGCCTAACTATGGCTACACCTTC. The J gene is TRBJ1-2, the V gene TRBV15, with 7 bases lining up with TRBD1. V shed 3 bases and J 0 bases; nucleotides not matched to a gene: 4. CDR3 length: 15 amino acids. Germline CDR1 LNHNV, CDR2 YYDKDF (reference sequence).

The V call is TRBV12-5, the J call TRBJ2-7, with 9 bases matching TRBD2. V shed 0 bases and J 2 bases; nucleotides not matched to a gene: 5. The CDR3 length is 16 residues. Germline-derived CDR1 and CDR2 are LGHNT and FRNRAP. CDR3 protein: CASGLVPGTSPYEQYF. CDR3 in DNA: TGTGCTAGTGGTTTGGTACCGGGGACTAGCCCCTACGAGCAGTACTTC. The variable domain in full, with the rest retrieved from reference TRBV12-5 and TRBJ2-7, is DARVTQTPRHKVTEMGQEVTMRCQPILGHNTVFWYRQTMMQGLELLAYFRNRAPLDDSGMPKDRFSAEMPDATLATLKIQPSEPRDSAVYFCASGLVPGTSPYEQYFGPGTRLTVT.

The chain carries TRBV9 and TRBJ2-5; 8 bases are a match to TRBD2. Trimming removed 4 bases from V and 5 bases from J; junction bases left unmatched: 10. This CDR3 comprises 15 residues. Germline CDR1 reads SGDLS; CDR2 reads YYNGEE. Written as DNA, the CDR3 is TGTGCCAGCAGCCCCCGGGGGGGCGTTGAGGAGACCCAGTACTTC. Translation gives CASSPRGGVEETQYF.

This chain links TRBV27 with TRBJ2-1, with 13 bases that match TRBD2. In germline, CDR1 is MNHEY, CDR2 SMNVEV (reference sequence). The CDR3 length is 17 residues. With V trimmed by 4 bases and J by 3 bases, 6 bases remained unmatched. The CDR3 coding sequence is TGTGCCAGCAGTTCGGGACTAGCGGGACCGGTCTACAATGAGCAGTTCTTC. Translating it yields CASSSGLAGPVYNEQFF.

The chain uses TRBV27 and TRBJ1-1, with unresolved D. CDR3 length equals 14 residues. The germline CDR1 and CDR2 sequences are MNHEY and SMNVEV (reference sequence). The V gene lost 7 bases and the J gene lost 6 bases, with 18 bases spanning the gap. This chain's CDR3 is CASTPSGIISEAFF. In DNA, the CDR3 is TGTGCCAGCACACCCAGCGGAATAATTTCTGAAGCTTTCTTT.

The chain combines TRBV29-1 with TRBJ2-1; D perhaps matches TRBD2 (6 bases). Germline assignment: CDR1 SQVTM and CDR2 ANQGSEA. This CDR3 region has 12 residues. Trimming left V 2 bases short and J 12 bases short, with 14 bases between. The CDR3 region is CSVEMDRGGQFF. CDR3 in DNA: TGCAGCGTTGAAATGGATCGGGGAGGGCAGTTCTTC.

The chain employs TRBV19 and TRBJ2-1, with a weak D call TRBD2 (5 bases). This CDR3 region has 15 residues. Trimming left V 4 bases short and J 5 bases short, with 15 bases between. Germline V gene lookup returns CDR1 LNHDA and CDR2 SQIVND (reference sequence). In nucleotides, the CDR3 is TGTGCCAGTAGTACCCCTAGCCACAAACACAATGAGCAGTTCTTC. Translating it yields CASSTPSHKHNEQFF.